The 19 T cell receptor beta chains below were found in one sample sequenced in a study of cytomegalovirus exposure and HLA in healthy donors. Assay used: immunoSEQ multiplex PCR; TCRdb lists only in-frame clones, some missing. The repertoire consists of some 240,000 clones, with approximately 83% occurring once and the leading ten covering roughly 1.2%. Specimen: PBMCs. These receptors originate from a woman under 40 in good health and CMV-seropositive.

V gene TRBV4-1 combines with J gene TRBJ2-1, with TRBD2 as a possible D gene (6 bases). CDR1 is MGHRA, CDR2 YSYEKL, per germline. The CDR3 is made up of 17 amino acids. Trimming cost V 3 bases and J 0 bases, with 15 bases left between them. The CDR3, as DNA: TGCGCCAGCAGCCAGGACGGACTACCCCGCTCCTACAATGAGCAGTTCTTC. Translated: CASSQDGLPRSYNEQFF.

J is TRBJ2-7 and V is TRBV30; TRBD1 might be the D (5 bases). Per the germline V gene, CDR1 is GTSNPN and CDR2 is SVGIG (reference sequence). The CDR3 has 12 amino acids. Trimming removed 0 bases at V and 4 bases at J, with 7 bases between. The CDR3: CAWSVQEYEQYF. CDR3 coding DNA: TGTGCCTGGAGTGTACAGGAGTACGAGCAGTACTTC.

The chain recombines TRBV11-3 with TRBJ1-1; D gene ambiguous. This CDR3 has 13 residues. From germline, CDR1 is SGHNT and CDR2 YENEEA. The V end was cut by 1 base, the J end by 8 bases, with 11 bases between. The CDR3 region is CASSLAGSHEAFF. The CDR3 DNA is TGTGCCAGCAGCTTAGCAGGCAGTCACGAAGCTTTCTTT.

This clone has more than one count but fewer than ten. In DNA form, the CDR3 reads TGTGCCAGCAGTGAGGCCGGGACAGACTACGAGCAGTACTTC. It yields the protein CASSEAGTDYEQYF. This chain joins TRBV2 and TRBJ2-7, with 7 bases fitting TRBD1. With 3 bases clipped from V and 3 bases from J, the junction kept 5 bases outside the gene matches. This CDR3 has 14 residues. Germline assignment: CDR1 SNHLY and CDR2 FYNNEI.

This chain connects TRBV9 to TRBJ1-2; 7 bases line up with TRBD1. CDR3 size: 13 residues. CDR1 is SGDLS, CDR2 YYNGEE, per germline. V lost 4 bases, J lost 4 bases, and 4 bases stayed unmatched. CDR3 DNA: TGTGCCAGCAGCATAGGGACAGTCTATGGCTACACCTTC. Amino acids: CASSIGTVYGYTF.

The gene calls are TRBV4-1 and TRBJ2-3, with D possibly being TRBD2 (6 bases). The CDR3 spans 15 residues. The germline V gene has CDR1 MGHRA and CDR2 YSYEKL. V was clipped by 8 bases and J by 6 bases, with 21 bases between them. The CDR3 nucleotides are TGCGCCAGCCGCCCCCAGGCGGGATATAGGGATACGCAGTATTTT. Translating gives CASRPQAGYRDTQYF.

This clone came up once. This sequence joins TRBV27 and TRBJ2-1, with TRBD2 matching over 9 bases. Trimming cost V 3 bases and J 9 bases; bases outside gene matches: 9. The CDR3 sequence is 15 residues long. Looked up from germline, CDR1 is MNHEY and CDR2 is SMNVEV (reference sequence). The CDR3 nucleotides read TGTGCCAGCAGTTTTGTAGCGGGAGCCGGGAGTGAGCAGTTCTTC. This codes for CASSFVAGAGSEQFF.

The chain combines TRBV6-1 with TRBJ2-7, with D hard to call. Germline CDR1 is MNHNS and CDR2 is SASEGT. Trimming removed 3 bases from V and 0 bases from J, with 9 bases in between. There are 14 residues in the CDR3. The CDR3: CASSDRGYSYEQYF. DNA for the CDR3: TGTGCCAGCAGTGACCGAGGCTACTCCTACGAGCAGTACTTC.

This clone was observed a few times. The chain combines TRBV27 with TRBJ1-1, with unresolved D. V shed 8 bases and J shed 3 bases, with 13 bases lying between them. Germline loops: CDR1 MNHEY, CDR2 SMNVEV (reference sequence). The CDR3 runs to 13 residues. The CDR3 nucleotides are TGTGCCAGCCGGGTGGCCAGTTACACTGAAGCTTTCTTT. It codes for CASRVASYTEAFF.

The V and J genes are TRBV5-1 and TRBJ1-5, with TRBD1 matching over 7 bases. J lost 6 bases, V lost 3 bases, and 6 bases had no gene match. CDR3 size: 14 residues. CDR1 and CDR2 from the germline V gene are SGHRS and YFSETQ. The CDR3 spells CASSSQGGSQPQHF. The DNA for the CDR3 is TGCGCCAGCAGCTCCCAAGGGGGCAGTCAGCCCCAGCATTTT.

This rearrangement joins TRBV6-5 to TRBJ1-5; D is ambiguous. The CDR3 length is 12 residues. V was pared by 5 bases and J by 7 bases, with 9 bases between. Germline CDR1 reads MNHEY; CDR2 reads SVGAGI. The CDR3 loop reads CASSLDLQPQHF. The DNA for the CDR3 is TGTGCCAGCAGTCTAGACCTCCAGCCCCAGCATTTT.

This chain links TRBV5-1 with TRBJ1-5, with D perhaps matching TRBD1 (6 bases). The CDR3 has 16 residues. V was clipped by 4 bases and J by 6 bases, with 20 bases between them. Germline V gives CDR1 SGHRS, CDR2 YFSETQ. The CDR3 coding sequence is TGCGCCAGCAGCGAGACCCCGGCGGGGGGCGGTCAGCCCCAGCATTTT. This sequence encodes CASSETPAGGGQPQHF. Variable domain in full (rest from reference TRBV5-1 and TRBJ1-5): KAGVTQTPRYLIKTRGQQVTLSCSPISGHRSVSWYQQTPGQGLQFLFEYFSETQRNKGNFPGRFSGRQFSNSRSEMNVSTLELGDSALYLCASSETPAGGGQPQHFGDGTRLSIL.

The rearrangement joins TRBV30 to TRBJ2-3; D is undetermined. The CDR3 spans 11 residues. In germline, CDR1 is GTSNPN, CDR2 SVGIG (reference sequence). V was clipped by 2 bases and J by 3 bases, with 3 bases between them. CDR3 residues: CAWSLTDTQYF. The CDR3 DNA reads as TGTGCCTGGAGTTTAACAGATACGCAGTATTTT.

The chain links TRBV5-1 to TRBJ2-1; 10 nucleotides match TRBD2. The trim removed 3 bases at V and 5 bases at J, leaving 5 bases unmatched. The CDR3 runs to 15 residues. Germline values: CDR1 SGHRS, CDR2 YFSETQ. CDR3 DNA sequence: TGCGCCAGCAGCTCGTCTAGCGGGAGAGACAATGAGCAGTTCTTC. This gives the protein CASSSSSGRDNEQFF.

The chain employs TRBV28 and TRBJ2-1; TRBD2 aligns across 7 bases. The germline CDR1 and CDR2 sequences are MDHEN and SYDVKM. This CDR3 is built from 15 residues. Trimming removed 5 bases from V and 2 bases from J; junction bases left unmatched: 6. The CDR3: CASSPPSGPYNEQFF. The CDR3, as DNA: TGTGCCAGCAGTCCCCCTAGCGGTCCCTACAATGAGCAGTTCTTC.

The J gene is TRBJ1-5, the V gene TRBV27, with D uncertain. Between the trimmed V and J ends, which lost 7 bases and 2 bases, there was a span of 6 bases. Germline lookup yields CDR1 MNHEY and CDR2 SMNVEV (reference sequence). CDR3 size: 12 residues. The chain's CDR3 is CASTSGNQPQHF. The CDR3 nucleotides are TGTGCCAGCACCTCGGGCAATCAGCCCCAGCATTTT.

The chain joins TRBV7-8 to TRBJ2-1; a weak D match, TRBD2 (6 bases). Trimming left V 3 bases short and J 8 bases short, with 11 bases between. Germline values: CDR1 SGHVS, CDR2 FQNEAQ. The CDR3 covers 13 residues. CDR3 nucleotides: TGTGCCAGCAGCTTTTACTCTAGCGATGAGCAGTTCTTC. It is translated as CASSFYSSDEQFF. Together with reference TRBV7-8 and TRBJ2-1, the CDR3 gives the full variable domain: GAGVSQSPRYKVAKRGQDVALRCDPISGHVSLFWYQQALGQGPEFLTYFQNEAQLDKSGLPSDRFFAERPEGSVSTLKIQRTQQEDSAVYLCASSFYSSDEQFFGPGTRLTVL.

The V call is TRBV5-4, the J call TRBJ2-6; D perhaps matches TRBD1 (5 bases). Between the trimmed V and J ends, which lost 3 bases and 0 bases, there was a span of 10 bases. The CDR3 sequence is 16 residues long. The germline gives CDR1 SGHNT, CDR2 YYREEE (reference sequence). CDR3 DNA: TGTGCCAGCAGCTATGACAGTTACTCTGGGGCCAACGTCCTGACTTTC. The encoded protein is CASSYDSYSGANVLTF.

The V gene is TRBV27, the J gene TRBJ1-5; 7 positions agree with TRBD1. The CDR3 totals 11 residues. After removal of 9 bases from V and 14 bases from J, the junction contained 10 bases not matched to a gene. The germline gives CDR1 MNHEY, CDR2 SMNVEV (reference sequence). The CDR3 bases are TGTGCCAGGTACAGGGGCCCGGGAAAGCATTTT. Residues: CARYRGPGKHF.